A single sample gave rise to the 10 T cell receptor beta chains below, sequenced in a study of blood T cell repertoires in COVID-19. Measured with immunoSEQ multiplex PCR; TCRdb has only the in-frame clones, and not every one. The sample includes roughly 150,000 clones, around 89% of them seen just once. Material: peripheral blood. The receptors originated from a man between 45 and 60 years old who had recovered from COVID-19.

V usage is TRBV29-1 and J usage is TRBJ1-2, with unresolved D. The CDR3 is 13 amino acids. V was cut by 3 bases and J by 6 bases, with 14 bases left in between. Germline-derived CDR1 and CDR2 are SQVTM and ANQGSEA. The CDR3 reads CSVEFVQAHGYTF. Here the CDR3 DNA reads TGCAGCGTTGAGTTCGTGCAGGCCCATGGCTACACCTTC.

This sequence joins TRBV28 and TRBJ2-5; TRBD2 matches at 11 bases. V lost 6 bases to trimming and J lost 1 base; unmatched junction nucleotides: 4. Germline loops: CDR1 MDHEN, CDR2 SYDVKM. The CDR3 totals 15 residues. The CDR3 nucleotides read TGTGCCAGCAGATCTAGCGGGGGGCCCCAAGAGACCCAGTACTTC. Protein sequence: CASRSSGGPQETQYF.

J is TRBJ2-7 and V is TRBV4-3, with 11 bases matching TRBD1. Germline CDR1 is LGHNA and CDR2 is YSLEER. V was pared by 3 bases and J by 3 bases, with 4 bases of the junction left unmatched. This CDR3 has 15 amino acids. The CDR3, as DNA: TGCGCCAGCAGCCACCCGGGACAGGGGGTCTACGAGCAGTACTTC. It translates to CASSHPGQGVYEQYF.

This chain joins TRBV7-2 and TRBJ2-2, with 7 bases identical to TRBD2. The CDR3 covers 15 residues. The J segment lost 3 bases and the V segment lost 5 bases, leaving 6 bases of the junction unmatched. Germline CDR1 is SGHTA and CDR2 is FQGNSA. The chain's CDR3 is CASSLGLQDTGELFF. As DNA, the CDR3 is TGTGCCAGCAGCCTGGGACTACAAGACACCGGGGAGCTGTTTTTT.

The chain employs TRBV6-4 and TRBJ2-1; TRBD2 matches at 12 bases. CDR1 is MRHNA and CDR2 is SNTAGT in the germline V gene. The CDR3 has 15 residues. Unmatched junction bases numbered 7, after V lost 4 bases and J lost 9 bases. The CDR3 region has the DNA TGTGCCAGCAGTGTGACTAGCGGGGGATCTAGTGAGCAGTTCTTC. Translating it yields CASSVTSGGSSEQFF.

The gene calls are TRBV4-3 and TRBJ2-5; TRBD2 agrees at 7 bases. The ends lost 0 bases at V and 5 bases at J; junction bases unmatched: 9. Germline CDR1 is LGHNA and CDR2 is YSLEER. The CDR3 covers 16 residues. CDR3 nucleotides: TGCGCCAGCAGCCAAGACTGGGGAGGGCCCGCGGAGACCCAGTACTTC. Translation gives CASSQDWGGPAETQYF.

The gene calls are TRBV24-1 and TRBJ2-7, with D possibly matching TRBD1 (5 bases). Trimming cost V 3 bases and J 7 bases, with 12 bases left between them. This CDR3 region has 13 residues. Germline assignment: CDR1 KGHDR and CDR2 SFDVKD. The CDR3, as DNA: TGTGCCACCAGTGATGCAGGGATTGGAGAGCAGTACTTC. Its protein is CATSDAGIGEQYF.

In its sample, this clone was seen once. V gene TRBV2 combines with J gene TRBJ1-2; D is undetermined. The CDR3 consists of 11 residues. CDR1 SNHLY and CDR2 FYNNEI come from the germline V gene. The V and J ends lost 6 bases and 1 base respectively, with 3 bases between them. As DNA, the CDR3 is TGTGCCAGCAGCCTTAACTATGGCTACACCTTC. Translating it yields CASSLNYGYTF.

The chain links TRBV18 to TRBJ1-1; D uncertain. The CDR3 consists of 15 residues. Germline values: CDR1 KGHSH, CDR2 LQKENI. Trimming shortened V by 5 bases and J by 4 bases, and 17 bases separated the two germline ends. The CDR3 DNA reads as TGTGCCAGCTCAAAATGGGAGGGCTCGATCACTGAAGCTTTCTTT. Translated: CASSKWEGSITEAFF.

The chain employs TRBV7-6 and TRBJ2-2, with 8 positions matching TRBD1. Germline CDR1 and CDR2: SGHVS and FNYEAQ. The CDR3 consists of 15 residues. The trim removed 6 bases at V and 4 bases at J, leaving 7 bases unmatched. The CDR3 sequence: CASSPTGAFTGELFF. The CDR3 DNA follows: TGTGCCAGCAGTCCGACAGGGGCGTTCACCGGGGAGCTGTTTTTT.